The entry that follows covers one TCR beta chain sequence. Its matching antigen is unknown. The sample comes from a study of cytomegalovirus exposure and HLA in healthy donors. Study findings and constraints: TCR beta V- and J-gene trimming was later associated with a missense DCLRE1C variant.

13 Jbeta primers and 60 Vbeta primers were used for the PCR. Method: immunoSEQ multiplex PCR; TCRdb's copy keeps in-frame clones and lacks some. This repertoire includes 120,000 to 150,000 clones. Every donor was a healthy person donating bone marrow. The CDR3 is made up of 13 amino acids. Trimming shortened V by 10 bases and J by 0 bases, and 12 bases separated the two germline ends. Germline CDR1 is MNHEY and CDR2 is SVGAGI. The receptor comes from a woman aged 18-29 years in good health and CMV-seronegative. This chain links TRBV6-5 with TRBJ1-2; no clear D gene. The sequencing input was PBMCs. CDR3 amino acids: CATQPGANYGYTF. CDR3 nucleotides: TGTGCCACCCAACCCGGGGCTAACTATGGCTACACCTTC.